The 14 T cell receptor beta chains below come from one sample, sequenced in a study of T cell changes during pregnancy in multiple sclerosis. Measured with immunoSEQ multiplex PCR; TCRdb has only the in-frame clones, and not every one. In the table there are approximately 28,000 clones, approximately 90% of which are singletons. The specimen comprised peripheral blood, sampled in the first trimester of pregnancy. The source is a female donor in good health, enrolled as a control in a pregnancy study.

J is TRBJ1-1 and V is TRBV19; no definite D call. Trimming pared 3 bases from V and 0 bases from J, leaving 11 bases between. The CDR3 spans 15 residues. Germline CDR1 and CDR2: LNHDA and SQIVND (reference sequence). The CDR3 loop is CASSMGRGMNTEAFF. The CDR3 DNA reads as TGTGCCAGTAGTATGGGTCGGGGAATGAACACTGAAGCTTTCTTT. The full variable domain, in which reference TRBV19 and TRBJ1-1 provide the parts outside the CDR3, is DGGITQSPKYLFRKEGQNVTLSCEQNLNHDAMYWYRQDPGQGLRLIYYSQIVNDFQKGDIAEGYSVSREKKESFPLTVTSAQKNPTAFYLCASSMGRGMNTEAFFGQGTRLTVV.

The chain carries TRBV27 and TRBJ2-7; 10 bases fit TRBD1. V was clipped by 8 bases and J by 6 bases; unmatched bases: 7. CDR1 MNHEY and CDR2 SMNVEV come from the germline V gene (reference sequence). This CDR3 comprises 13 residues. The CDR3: CASHGQGGREQYF. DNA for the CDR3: TGTGCCAGCCACGGACAGGGGGGGCGCGAGCAGTACTTC.

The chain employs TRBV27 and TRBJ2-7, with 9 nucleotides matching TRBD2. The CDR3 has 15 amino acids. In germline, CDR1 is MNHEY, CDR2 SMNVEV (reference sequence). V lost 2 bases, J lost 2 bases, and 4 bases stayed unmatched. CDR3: CASSLGIAGAYEQYF. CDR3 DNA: TGTGCCAGCAGTTTAGGGATAGCGGGGGCCTACGAGCAGTACTTC.

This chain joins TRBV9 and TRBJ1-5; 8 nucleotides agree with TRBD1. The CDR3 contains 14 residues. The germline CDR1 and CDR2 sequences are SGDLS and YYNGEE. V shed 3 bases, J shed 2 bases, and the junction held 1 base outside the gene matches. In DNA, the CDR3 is TGTGCCAGCAGCGAGGGACAGGGCAATCAGCCCCAGCATTTT. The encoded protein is CASSEGQGNQPQHF. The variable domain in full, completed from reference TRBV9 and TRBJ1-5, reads DSGVTQTPKHLITATGQRVTLRCSPRSGDLSVYWYQQSLDQGLQFLIQYYNGEERAKGNILERFSAQQFPDLHSELNLSSLELGDSALYFCASSEGQGNQPQHFGDGTRLSIL.

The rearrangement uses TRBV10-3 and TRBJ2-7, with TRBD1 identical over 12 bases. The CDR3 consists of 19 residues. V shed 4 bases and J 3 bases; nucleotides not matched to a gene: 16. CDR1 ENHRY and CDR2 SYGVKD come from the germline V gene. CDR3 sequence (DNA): TGTGCCATCAGTGGGACCGGGACAGGGGGCCGAGTAGCCGGCTACGAGCAGTACTTC. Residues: CAISGTGTGGRVAGYEQYF.

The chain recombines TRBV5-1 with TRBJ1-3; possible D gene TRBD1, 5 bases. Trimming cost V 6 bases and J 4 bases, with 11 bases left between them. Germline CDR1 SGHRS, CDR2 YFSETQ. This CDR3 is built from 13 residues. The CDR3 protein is CASNPGRGNTIYF. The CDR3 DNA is TGCGCCAGCAATCCAGGGCGGGGAAACACCATATATTTT.

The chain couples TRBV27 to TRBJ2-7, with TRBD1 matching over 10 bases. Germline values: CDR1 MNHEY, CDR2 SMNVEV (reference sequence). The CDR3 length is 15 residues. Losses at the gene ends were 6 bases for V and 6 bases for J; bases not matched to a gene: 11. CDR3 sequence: CASRPDRGTPREQYF. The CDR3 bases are TGTGCCAGCAGACCGGACAGGGGGACCCCTCGCGAGCAGTACTTC.

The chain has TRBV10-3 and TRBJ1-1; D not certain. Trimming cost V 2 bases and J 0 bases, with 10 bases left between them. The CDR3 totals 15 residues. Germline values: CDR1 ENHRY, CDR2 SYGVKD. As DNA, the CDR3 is TGTGCCATCAGTGAGCAAGTACAGATGAACACTGAAGCTTTCTTT. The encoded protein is CAISEQVQMNTEAFF.

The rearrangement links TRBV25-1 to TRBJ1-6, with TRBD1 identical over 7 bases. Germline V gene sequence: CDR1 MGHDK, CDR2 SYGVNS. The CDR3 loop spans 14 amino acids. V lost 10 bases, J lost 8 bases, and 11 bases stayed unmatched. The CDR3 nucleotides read TGTGCCACCAGGGGCCAGGGGGAGTATTCACCCCTCCACTTT. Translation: CATRGQGEYSPLHF.

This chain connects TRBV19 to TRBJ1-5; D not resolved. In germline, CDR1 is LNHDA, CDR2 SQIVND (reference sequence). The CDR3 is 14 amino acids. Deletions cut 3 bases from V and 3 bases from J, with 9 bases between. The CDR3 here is CASSIRDNNQPQHF. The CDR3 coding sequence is TGTGCCAGTAGTATCCGAGACAACAATCAGCCCCAGCATTTT.

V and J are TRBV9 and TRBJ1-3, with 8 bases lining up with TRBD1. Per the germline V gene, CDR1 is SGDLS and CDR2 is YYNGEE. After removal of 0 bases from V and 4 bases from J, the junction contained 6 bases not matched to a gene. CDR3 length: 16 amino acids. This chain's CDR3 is CASSVEVTGAGNTIYF. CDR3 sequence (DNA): TGTGCCAGCAGCGTAGAAGTGACAGGGGCAGGAAACACCATATATTTT.

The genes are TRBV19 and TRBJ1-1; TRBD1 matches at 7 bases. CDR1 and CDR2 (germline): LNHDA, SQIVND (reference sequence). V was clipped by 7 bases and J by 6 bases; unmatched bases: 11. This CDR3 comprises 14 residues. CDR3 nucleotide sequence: TGTGCCAGTAAGAGGGACAGCCCCTCCCCTGAAGCTTTCTTT. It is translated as CASKRDSPSPEAFF.

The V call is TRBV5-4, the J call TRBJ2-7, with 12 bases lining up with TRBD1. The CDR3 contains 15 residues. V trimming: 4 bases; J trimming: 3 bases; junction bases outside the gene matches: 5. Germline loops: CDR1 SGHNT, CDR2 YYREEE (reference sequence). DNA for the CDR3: TGTGCCAGCAGCAGCCGGGACAGGGGGCTCTACGAGCAGTACTTC. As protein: CASSSRDRGLYEQYF.

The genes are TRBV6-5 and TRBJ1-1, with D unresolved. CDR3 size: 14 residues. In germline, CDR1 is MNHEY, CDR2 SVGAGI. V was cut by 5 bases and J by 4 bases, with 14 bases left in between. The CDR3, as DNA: TGTGCCAGCAGTCATCGGGGAGGCGGCACTGAAGCTTTCTTT. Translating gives CASSHRGGGTEAFF.